The 16 T cell receptor beta chains below all came from one sample that was sequenced in a study of tumor-infiltrating lymphocytes in primary liver carcinoma (dated by TCRdb to 2017 to 2019). Without any cell sorting, total RNA and DNA were extracted together from approximately 20-30 mg of bulk tissue using the AllPrep DNA/RNA mini kit. The data were produced on an Illumina HiSeq 2500. Starting from approximately 500 ng total RNA, TCRbeta-specific cDNA was produced by reverse transcription with a constant-region primer and ProtoScript II reverse transcriptase. Construction of the TCRbeta libraries relied on three nested rounds of multiplex PCR, following a slightly modified ARM-PCR procedure. Each of the first two PCR rounds ran for about 10 cycles and used multiplex TRBV1-TRBV30 forward primers together with a Cbeta reverse primer. TCRdb trimmed the raw reads at Q25, called clones with MiXCR and kept productive beta chains. Rows with a matching CDR3 protein are joined into one entry that keeps the most common DNA and genes. Present in this sample are approximately 37,000 distinct CDR3 sequences, roughly 74% of which were seen just once. The biggest ten clones account for around 38% of the sample.

The sequenced sample was tumor-adjacent normal liver tissue. These receptors were collected from a man between 40 and 49 years old with primary liver carcinoma and hepatitis B virus infection.

To note about this clonotype: An end of the junction does not agree with germline; a read error may underlie this. V and J are TRBV29-1 and TRBJ2-1, with D perhaps TRBD1 or TRBD2 (6 bases each). The CDR3 sequence is 15 residues long. Germline values: CDR1 SQVTM, CDR2 ANQGSEA. CDR3 sequence (DNA): TGCAGCGTTGTTGGGTCCGGGGGCGCTTACAATGAGCAGTTATTC. Translating it yields CSVVGSGGAYNEQLF.

This clonotype is medium-sized by share. The chain employs TRBV4-1 and TRBJ2-3; D not resolved. Germline CDR1 and CDR2: MGHRA and YSYEKL. The CDR3 contains 14 residues. Trimming removed 2 bases at V and 1 base at J, with 7 bases between. The CDR3 reads CASSQKEGTDTQYF. The CDR3, as DNA: TGCGCCAGCAGCCAAAAAGAAGGCACAGATACGCAGTATTTT.

J is TRBJ2-3 and V is TRBV29-1; D could derive from TRBD1 or TRBD2 (6 bases each). The germline V and J ends were trimmed by 7 bases and 2 bases, with 16 bases remaining between them. The CDR3 length is 14 residues. Germline CDR1 and CDR2: SQVTM and ANQGSEA. The CDR3 nucleotides read TGCAGCGCCGCCGGGGGCCTCCTCACAGATACGCAGTATTTT. This codes for CSAAGGLLTDTQYF.

This clonotype counts as medium-sized. The chain has TRBV11-3 and TRBJ2-1; 10 bases are a match to TRBD1. This CDR3 region has 18 residues. Germline-derived CDR1 and CDR2 are SGHNT and YENEEA. V shed 0 bases and J 2 bases; nucleotides not matched to a gene: 7. CDR3 loop: CASSLDEGDRGTYNEQFF. The CDR3 DNA is TGTGCCAGCAGCTTAGATGAGGGGGACAGGGGTACCTACAATGAGCAGTTCTTC. The variable domain in full, completed from reference TRBV11-3 and TRBJ2-1, reads EAGVVQSPRYKIIEKKQPVAFWCNPISGHNTLYWYLQNLGQGPELLIRYENEEAVDDSQLPKDRFSAERLKGVDSTLKIQPAELGDSAVYLCASSLDEGDRGTYNEQFFGPGTRLTVL.

Remarks on this clonotype: Its ends do not fully match the called genes, so a read error is possible. The chain uses TRBV11-2 and TRBJ2-4, with D perhaps assigned TRBD1 or TRBD2 (5 bases each). The CDR3 runs to 14 residues. Germline V lookup: CDR1 SGHAT, CDR2 FQNNGV. The CDR3 here is CASSSGIGDNIRYF. The CDR3 region has the DNA TGTGCCAGCAGCTCCGGGATAGGGGATAATATTCGGTACTTC.

DNA for the CDR3: TGCGCCAGCAGCTCCTCCGGGACATTGGGCGAGCAGTACTTC. It specifies CASSSSGTLGEQYF. This chain connects TRBV5-1 to TRBJ2-7; possible D gene TRBD1, 6 bases. V was trimmed by 3 bases and J by 6 bases, leaving 16 bases between them. CDR3 length equals 14 residues. Germline values: CDR1 SGHRS, CDR2 YFSETQ.

For this clonotype: The junction differs from germline at one of its ends, possibly a read error. The chain links TRBV29-1 to TRBJ1-1, with TRBD1 identical over 7 bases. This CDR3 is built from 11 residues. Per the germline V gene, CDR1 is SQVTM and CDR2 is ANQGSEA. In DNA, the CDR3 is TGTAGCGGCCGTGGGACAGCTGAAGTTTTCTTT. Translating gives CSGRGTAEVFF.

Points on this clonotype: The conserved final phenylalanine or tryptophan is absent from the CDR3, which likely points to a read error. This chain joins TRBV6-4 and TRBJ2-3, with 14 positions matching TRBD2. V shed 7 bases, J shed 3 bases, and the junction held 9 bases outside the gene matches. The CDR3 runs 17 residues. Germline V CDR1 and CDR2: MRHNA, SNTAGT. CDR3 DNA sequence: TGTGCCAGCAACCCCGGGACTAGCGGGAGCCCTACAGATACGCAGTATATT. It codes for CASNPGTSGSPTDTQYI.

On this clonotype: Given the absence of the conserved phenylalanine or tryptophan at the CDR3 end, a read error is likely. This chain links TRBV7-9 with TRBJ1-2, with 11 bases matching TRBD1. The V segment lost 10 bases and the J segment 9 bases; nucleotides outside the gene matches: 13. The V gene's germline CDR1 is SEHNR and CDR2 FQNEAQ (reference sequence). CDR3 length equals 14 residues. CDR3 DNA sequence: TGTGCCAACAGATGGGACAGGGGGTTTCATAGCTACACCCTC. Encoded protein: CANRWDRGFHSYTL.

The chain joins TRBV29-1 to TRBJ2-7; D tentatively reads TRBD1 or TRBD2 (6 bases each). Trimming left V 5 bases short and J 6 bases short, with 20 bases between. The CDR3 loop spans 14 amino acids. Germline CDR1 SQVTM, CDR2 ANQGSEA. As DNA, the CDR3 is TGCAGCGTTATGATAGGGGGGAAGGTGATCGAGCAGTACTTC. The encoded protein is CSVMIGGKVIEQYF.

Points on this clonotype: An end of the junction differs from the germline gene, which may be a read error. The chain recombines TRBV5-4 with TRBJ2-3; D may be TRBD2 (7 bases). There are 16 residues in the CDR3. The V gene's germline CDR1 is SGHNT and CDR2 YYREEE (reference sequence). Written as DNA, the CDR3 is TGTGCAAGCAGCTTGGACGCGGGGGCCTCCACAGTTACGCAGTATTTT. Protein: CASSLDAGASTVTQYF.

With respect to this clonotype: An end of the junction differs from the germline gene, which may be a read error. V usage is TRBV4-1 and J usage is TRBJ2-7, with TRBD1 matching over 7 bases. The CDR3 covers 14 residues. The germline V gene has CDR1 MGHRA and CDR2 YSYEKL. CDR3 protein: CANSQEDRTYEQYF. Here the CDR3 DNA reads TGCGCCAACAGCCAAGAGGACAGGACTTACGAGCAGTACTTC.

The V call is TRBV28, the J call TRBJ2-2; D ambiguous. Germline CDR1 is MDHEN and CDR2 is SYDVKM. CDR3 length: 14 amino acids. The V end lost 6 bases, the J end lost 4 bases, and 12 bases lay between the germline ends. The CDR3 DNA follows: TGTGCCAGCAGCCCTCTACGGAGCACCGGGGAGCTGTTTTTT. This codes for CASSPLRSTGELFF.

V usage is TRBV5-5 and J usage is TRBJ2-1; 7 bases align to TRBD1. The CDR3 loop spans 16 amino acids. The trim removed 0 bases at V and 12 bases at J, leaving 15 bases unmatched. Germline V gene data show CDR1 as SGHKS and CDR2 as YYEKEE (reference sequence). CDR3 bases: TGTGCCAGCAGCTTGGCTATAAGGGGGCACGGGTCCGGGCAGTTCTTC. Amino acid sequence: CASSLAIRGHGSGQFF.

A remark on this clonotype: At one end, the junction sequence differs from germline, possibly due to a read error. J is TRBJ1-5 and V is TRBV19; D uncertain. This CDR3 comprises 17 residues. Germline V CDR1 and CDR2: LNHDA, SQIVND (reference sequence). The CDR3 sequence is CASSQFIRSGDNQSQHF. In nucleotides, the CDR3 is TGTGCCAGTAGTCAATTCATTCGGTCAGGAGACAATCAGTCCCAGCATTTT.

This clonotype has more than one count but fewer than ten. The CDR3 bases are TGTGCCAGCAGTTACACAGGGGGTGGATCACCCCTCCACTTT. Amino acid sequence: CASSYTGGGSPLHF. V and J are TRBV5-5 and TRBJ1-6; 8 nucleotides agree with TRBD1. The V segment lost 5 bases and the J segment 10 bases; nucleotides outside the gene matches: 8. The CDR3 spans 14 residues. Looked up from germline, CDR1 is SGHKS and CDR2 is YYEKEE (reference sequence). Combining the CDR3 with reference TRBV5-5 and TRBJ1-6 gives the whole variable domain DAGVTQSPTHLIKTRGQQVTLRCSPISGHKSVSWYQQVLGQGPQFIFQYYEKEERGRGNFPDRFSARQFPNYSSELNVNALLLGDSALYLCASSYTGGGSPLHFGNGTRLTVT.